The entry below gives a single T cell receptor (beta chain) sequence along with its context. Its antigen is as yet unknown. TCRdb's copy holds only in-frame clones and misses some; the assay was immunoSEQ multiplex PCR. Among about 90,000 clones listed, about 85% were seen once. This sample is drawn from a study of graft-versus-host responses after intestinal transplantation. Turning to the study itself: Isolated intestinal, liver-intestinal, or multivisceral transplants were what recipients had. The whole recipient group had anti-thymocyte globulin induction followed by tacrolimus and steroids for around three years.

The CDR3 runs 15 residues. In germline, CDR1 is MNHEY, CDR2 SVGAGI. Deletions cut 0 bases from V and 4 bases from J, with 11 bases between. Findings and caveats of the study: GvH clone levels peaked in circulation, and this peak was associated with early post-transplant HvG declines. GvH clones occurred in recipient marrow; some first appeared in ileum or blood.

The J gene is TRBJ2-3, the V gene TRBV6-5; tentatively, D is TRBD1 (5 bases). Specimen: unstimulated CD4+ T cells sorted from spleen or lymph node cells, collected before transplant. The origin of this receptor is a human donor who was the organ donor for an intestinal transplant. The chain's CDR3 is CASSYSGARSDTQYF. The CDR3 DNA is TGTGCCAGCAGTTACTCTGGGGCCAGGTCAGATACGCAGTATTTT.